Listed below are T cell receptor beta chains from one sample, sequenced in a study of CD8+CD57+ T cells in acquired aplastic anemia. TCRdb fed the reads into MiXCR, producing one record per CDR3 protein. The sample holds roughly 500,000 distinct CDR3 sequences, around 33% seen once. Sample: sorted CD4+, CD8+, or CD8+CD57+ T cells (not recorded which) from PBMCs. Every receptor here comes from a human donor with aplastic anemia. CDR3s include the opening cysteine and the closing phenylalanine or tryptophan. D genes are given only for firm matches. Clone size, where shown, is once, few, many, or a class for clones that have expanded.

CDR3,DNA,D,J,V,size
CASSGQGDGYTF,TGTGCCAGTAGCGGACAGGGTGATGGCTACACCTTC,TRBD1,TRBJ1-2,TRBV19,many
CASSGQGGTQYF,TGTGCCAGCAGTGGGCAGGGTGGGACCCAGTACTTC,-,TRBJ2-5,TRBV2,-
CASSLDPRSGELFF,TGCGCCAGCAGCTTAGACCCTAGGTCCGGGGAGCTGTTTTTT,-,TRBJ2-2,TRBV5-1,-
CASSVEAAGYSGNTIYF,TGTGCCAGCAGCGTAGAGGCTGCAGGGTACTCTGGAAACACCATATATTTT,-,TRBJ1-3,TRBV9,many
CASSGREAQYF,TGTGCCAGCAGTGGCCGGGAGGCGCAGTATTTT,TRBD2,TRBJ2-3,TRBV2,many
CASSFGFLGTGNQPQHF,TGTGCCAGCAGCTTTGGTTTTTTAGGGACGGGGAATCAGCCCCAGCATTTT,-,TRBJ1-5,TRBV13,few
CASSARATEAFF,TGTGCCAGCAGTGCCAGGGCAACTGAAGCTTTCTTT,-,TRBJ1-1,TRBV2,many
CASSGAGGAGANVLTF,TGTGCCAGTAGCGGAGCGGGAGGGGCTGGGGCCAACGTCCTGACTTTC,TRBD2,TRBJ2-6,TRBV19,many
CASSRKGRIAEAFF,TGTGCCAGCAGCAGGAAAGGACGGATCGCTGAAGCTTTCTTT,-,TRBJ1-1,TRBV6-1,-
CASSFRSGNTIYF,TGTGCCAGCAGCTTCCGCTCTGGAAACACCATATATTTT,-,TRBJ1-3,TRBV7-9,many
CASSLAGGASYEQYF,TGTGCCAGCAGTTTAGCGGGAGGGGCCTCCTACGAGCAGTACTTC,TRBD2,TRBJ2-7,TRBV12-3/TRBV12-4,few
CASSLSPGAGNTIYF,TGTGCCAGCAGCTTGTCCCCAGGGGCTGGAAACACCATATATTTT,-,TRBJ1-3,TRBV25-1,few
CASSLSGRAIDEQYF,TGTGCCAGCAGCCTAAGCGGGAGGGCCATCGACGAGCAGTACTTC,TRBD2,TRBJ2-7,TRBV25-1,-
CASSTGQFYEQYF,TGTGCCAGCAGCACGGGACAGTTCTACGAGCAGTACTTC,TRBD1,TRBJ2-7,TRBV7-2,many
CASSMDRDYEQYF,TGTGCCAGTAGTATGGACAGGGACTACGAGCAGTACTTC,TRBD1,TRBJ2-7,TRBV19,many
CATPAGYNEQFF,TGTGCCACCCCAGCGGGGTACAATGAGCAGTTCTTC,TRBD2,TRBJ2-1,TRBV7-3,-
CASSLVADNSPLHF,TGTGCCAGCAGCTTAGTAGCAGATAATTCACCCCTCCACTTT,-,TRBJ1-6,TRBV7-2,many
CATSRDGLIVAKNIQYF,TGTGCCACCAGCAGAGATGGTTTGATTGTGGCCAAAAACATTCAGTACTTC,-,TRBJ2-4,TRBV15,many
CASSLTLPRGKAAQPQHF,TGTGCCAGCAGTTTAACGCTCCCAAGGGGGAAAGCGGCTCAGCCCCAGCATTTT,-,TRBJ1-5,TRBV12-3/TRBV12-4,few
CASRRTGPAIQPQHF,TGTGCCAGCAGGAGGACAGGGCCGGCGATTCAGCCCCAGCATTTT,TRBD1,TRBJ1-5,TRBV7-6,-
CASSVESTSTDTQYF,TGTGCCAGCAGCGTAGAGTCAACTAGCACAGATACGCAGTATTTT,-,TRBJ2-3,TRBV9,many
CASSWRTANHYGYTF,TGTGCCAGCAGTTGGCGGACGGCGAATCACTATGGCTACACCTTC,-,TRBJ1-2,TRBV6-5,once
CASTSADRGFNSPLHF,TGTGCCAGCACCTCAGCGGACAGGGGGTTTAATTCACCCCTCCACTTT,TRBD1,TRBJ1-6,TRBV25-1,many
CASSLAGREQYF,TGTGCCAGCAGCTTAGCGGGACGCGAGCAGTACTTC,-,TRBJ2-7,TRBV7-8,many
CASSVSSVSTDTQYF,TGTGCCAGCAGCGTTTCCAGCGTCAGCACAGATACGCAGTATTTT,-,TRBJ2-3,TRBV9,few
CASSLAESYEQYF,TGTGCCAGCAGTCTGGCCGAGTCCTACGAGCAGTACTTC,-,TRBJ2-7,TRBV10-3,-
CAISVGEGGSNSPLHF,TGTGCCATCAGTGTAGGGGAAGGAGGGTCCAATTCACCCCTCCACTTT,-,TRBJ1-6,TRBV10-3,many
CASSLHSTYGYTF,TGTGCCAGCAGTTTGCATTCGACCTATGGCTACACCTTC,-,TRBJ1-2,TRBV12-3/TRBV12-4,many
CASRPLGTGVYEQYF,TGTGCCAGCAGACCCCTCGGGACAGGAGTCTACGAGCAGTACTTC,TRBD1,TRBJ2-7,TRBV25-1,few
CASSFKAGNTEAFF,TGTGCCAGCAGCTTTAAGGCAGGGAACACTGAAGCTTTCTTT,-,TRBJ1-1,TRBV7-3,many
CASSQDPREQYF,TGCGCCAGCAGCCAAGATCCCAGGGAGCAGTACTTC,-,TRBJ2-7,TRBV4-1,-
CASSQVAGPTNYGYTF,TGTGCCAGCAGCCAAGTGGCAGGACCCACTAACTATGGCTACACCTTC,-,TRBJ1-2,TRBV4-2,-
CASSPLRALGNSPLHF,TGTGCCAGCAGTCCCCTCCGGGCCCTGGGAAATTCACCCCTCCACTTT,-,TRBJ1-6,TRBV12-3/TRBV12-4,-
CASSSRQNRLEPQHF,TGTGCCAGCAGTTCGCGCCAGAATCGCCTGGAGCCCCAGCATTTT,-,TRBJ1-5,TRBV12-3/TRBV12-4,-
CASSYSGSGQGFYEQYF,TGTGCCAGCAGTTACTCGGGGTCGGGACAGGGGTTCTACGAGCAGTACTTC,TRBD1,TRBJ2-7,TRBV10-3,-
CASSYSGRGREQYF,TGTGCCAGCAGTTACTCCGGCAGGGGGCGCGAACAGTACTTC,TRBD1,TRBJ2-7,TRBV6-2/TRBV6-3,few
CSARGGQENTEAFF,TGCAGTGCTAGAGGAGGACAGGAAAACACTGAAGCTTTCTTT,TRBD1,TRBJ1-1,TRBV20-1,few
CASSLNFGAIPEAFF,TGTGCCAGCAGCTTAAATTTCGGTGCCATCCCTGAAGCTTTCTTT,-,TRBJ1-1,TRBV7-2,many
CASSKEWETQYF,TGTGCCAGCAGTAAGGAGTGGGAGACCCAGTACTTC,-,TRBJ2-5,TRBV12-3/TRBV12-4,-
CSVESKPYNEQFF,TGCAGCGTTGAATCCAAACCGTACAATGAGCAGTTCTTC,-,TRBJ2-1,TRBV29-1,many
CATLRRGTNNSPLHF,TGTGCCACCCTCCGGCGGGGCACCAATAATTCACCCCTCCACTTT,-,TRBJ1-6,TRBV2,many
CASSAGESYEQYF,TGCGCCAGCAGTGCGGGAGAATCCTACGAGCAGTACTTC,-,TRBJ2-7,TRBV10-1,-
CASSPTVATNEKLFF,TGTGCCAGCAGCCCGACCGTGGCAACTAATGAAAAACTGTTTTTT,-,TRBJ1-4,TRBV2,few
CASMGQGYVGELFF,TGTGCCAGCATGGGACAGGGGTATGTCGGGGAGCTGTTTTTT,TRBD1,TRBJ2-2,TRBV5-6,-
CASGLATYRGHYGYTF,TGTGCCAGCGGCTTAGCGACGTACAGGGGGCACTACGGCTACACCTTC,TRBD1,TRBJ1-2,TRBV11-1,-
CATSDETGGGYTF,TGTGCCACCAGTGACGAGACAGGGGGCGGCTACACCTTC,TRBD1,TRBJ1-2,TRBV24-1,many
CASSLLTGAIGELFF,TGCGCCAGCAGCTTGCTGACAGGGGCGATCGGGGAGCTGTTTTTT,TRBD1,TRBJ2-2,TRBV5-1,-
CASSFTEGTEAFF,TGTGCCAGCAGCTTTACCGAGGGCACTGAAGCTTTCTTT,-,TRBJ1-1,TRBV7-2,-
CAGSAQGSGSPLHF,TGCGCCGGCAGCGCACAGGGGTCCGGTTCACCCCTCCACTTT,TRBD1,TRBJ1-6,TRBV7-9,-
CSASPLASRGSQYF,TGCAGTGCTAGCCCCCTTGCTTCAAGGGGCTCCCAGTACTTC,-,TRBJ2-5,TRBV20-1,-
CSNIGQGEYNEQFF,TGCAGCAATATAGGACAGGGGGAGTACAATGAGCAGTTCTTC,TRBD1,TRBJ2-1,TRBV29-1,many
CASAEGGPLYEQYF,TGTGCCAGCGCGGAGGGGGGACCCCTCTACGAGCAGTACTTC,-,TRBJ2-7,TRBV6-1,-
CASSDRQGPVLSGYTF,TGTGCCAGCAGCGATAGACAGGGCCCGGTATTGAGTGGCTACACCTTC,TRBD1,TRBJ1-2,TRBV28,-